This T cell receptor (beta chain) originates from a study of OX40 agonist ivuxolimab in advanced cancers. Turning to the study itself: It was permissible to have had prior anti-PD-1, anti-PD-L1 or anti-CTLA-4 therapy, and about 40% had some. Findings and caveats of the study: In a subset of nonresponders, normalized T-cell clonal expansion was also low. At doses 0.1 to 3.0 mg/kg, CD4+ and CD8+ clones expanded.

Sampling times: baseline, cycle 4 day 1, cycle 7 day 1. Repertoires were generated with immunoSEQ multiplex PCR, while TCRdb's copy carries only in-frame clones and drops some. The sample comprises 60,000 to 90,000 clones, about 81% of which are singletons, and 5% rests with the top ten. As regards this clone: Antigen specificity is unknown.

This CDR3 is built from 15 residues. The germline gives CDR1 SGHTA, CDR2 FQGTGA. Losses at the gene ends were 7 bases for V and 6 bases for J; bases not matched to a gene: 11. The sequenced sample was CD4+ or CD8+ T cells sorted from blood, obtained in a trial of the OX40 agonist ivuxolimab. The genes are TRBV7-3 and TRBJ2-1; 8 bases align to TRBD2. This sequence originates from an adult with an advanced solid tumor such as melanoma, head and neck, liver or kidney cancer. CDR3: CASMFAGGSVNEQFF. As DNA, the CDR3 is TGTGCCAGCATGTTTGCGGGAGGAAGCGTCAATGAGCAGTTCTTC.